This note documents a single T cell receptor (beta chain) sequence. As yet, its antigen is unknown. The data belong to a study of shared clonotypes between healthy human individuals. General observations from the study: For naive CD4 cells, 4% to 6% of clonotypes were shared across four donors.

All participating donors were Caucasian adults from Nashville, Tennessee. Every subset's genomic DNA went evenly onto several immunoSEQ plates. Data came from immunoSEQ multiplex PCR; TCRdb stores just in-frame clones and leaves some out. The sample holds over a million clones; about 96% are singletons and the top ten take over 1%. Trimming left V 7 bases short and J 0 bases short, with 7 bases between. Germline CDR1 and CDR2: SQVTM and ANQGSEA. The CDR3 runs 11 residues. V and J are TRBV29-1 and TRBJ2-7; no reliable D call. Specimen: naive CD4+ T cells sorted from blood. The subset is: CD45RA+ positively selected. The TCR sequence derives from a man aged 25 to 45 in good health. CDR3 protein: CSGRSSYEQYF. The CDR3, as DNA: TGCAGCGGCAGGAGCTCCTACGAGCAGTACTTC.